Reported below is one T cell receptor (beta chain). Its antigen is not identified. V lost 1 base, J lost 0 bases, and 9 bases stayed unmatched. The CDR3 runs to 18 residues. Looked up from germline, CDR1 is SGHKS and CDR2 is YYEKEE (reference sequence). The data were taken from a study of T cell repertoires in cytomegalovirus infection. Study-level background: TCR beta signatures that were public indicated CMV infection and matching HLA type.

Study findings and constraints: Clonotype analysis showed dominance of the ex vivo response by HLA-C-restricted CMV-specific TCR beta clonotypes. People with CMV and the relevant HLA were identified by cumulative public TCR beta family frequency.

Each CDR3 protein gets one entry after TCRdb re-called the reads with MiXCR. The data show over 90,000 distinct CDR3 sequences, approximately 17% seen once. Sequenced input: PBMCs. The chain is built from TRBV5-5 and TRBJ2-2; the match to TRBD2 covers 7 bases. This TCR was sampled from a human donor in good health (CMV status not recorded). Some clones in this sample may be carry-over from other donors' samples. The CDR3 DNA is TGTGCCAGCAGCTTGAGGGAGGGGAGACTCTCGAACACCGGGGAGCTGTTTTTT. Translating it yields CASSLREGRLSNTGELFF.